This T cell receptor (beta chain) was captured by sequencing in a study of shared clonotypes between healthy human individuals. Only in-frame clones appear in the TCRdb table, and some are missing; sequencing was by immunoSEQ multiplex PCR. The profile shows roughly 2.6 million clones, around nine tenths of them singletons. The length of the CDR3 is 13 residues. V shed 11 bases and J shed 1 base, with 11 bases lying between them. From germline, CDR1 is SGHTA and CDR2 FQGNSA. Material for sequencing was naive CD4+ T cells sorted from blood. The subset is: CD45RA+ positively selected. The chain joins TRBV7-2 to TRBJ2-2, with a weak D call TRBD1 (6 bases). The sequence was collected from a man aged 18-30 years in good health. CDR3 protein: CAVPGQNTGELFF. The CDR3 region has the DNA TGTGCCGTACCGGGACAGAACACCGGGGAGCTGTTTTTT.